This T cell receptor beta chain was sequenced for a study of Ad26.COV2.S vaccination and SARS-CoV-2 variants. Treatment: some 19 received Ad26.COV2.S at low or high dose, single or two shots; about 5 received placebo; per-sample allocation not given. Collection of samples fell on day 63 after the first vaccine or placebo injection. About this clone itself: Its target is unknown.

The study, taken as a whole, reports: Relative to placebo recipients, vaccine recipients exhibited elevated spike-specific TCR breadth.

The CDR3 totals 16 residues. Deletions cut 5 bases from V and 6 bases from J, with 20 bases between. The germline V gene has CDR1 GTSNPN and CDR2 SVGIG (reference sequence). Sequenced by immunoSEQ multiplex PCR; TCRdb stores in-frame clones only, minus some. Of a few hundred thousand clones listed, approximately 89% are singletons. This sample comprised peripheral blood, obtained in a trial of Ad26.COV2.S vaccine versus placebo. V is TRBV30 and J is TRBJ1-6, with a weak D call TRBD1 (6 bases). The TCR originated in a person aged 18 to 59 who received the Ad26.COV2.S COVID-19 vaccine or a placebo. Written as DNA, the CDR3 is TGTGCCTGGTCTCCAGGGGCGCTTGGGCTTAATTCACCCCTCCACTTT. Amino acids: CAWSPGALGLNSPLHF.